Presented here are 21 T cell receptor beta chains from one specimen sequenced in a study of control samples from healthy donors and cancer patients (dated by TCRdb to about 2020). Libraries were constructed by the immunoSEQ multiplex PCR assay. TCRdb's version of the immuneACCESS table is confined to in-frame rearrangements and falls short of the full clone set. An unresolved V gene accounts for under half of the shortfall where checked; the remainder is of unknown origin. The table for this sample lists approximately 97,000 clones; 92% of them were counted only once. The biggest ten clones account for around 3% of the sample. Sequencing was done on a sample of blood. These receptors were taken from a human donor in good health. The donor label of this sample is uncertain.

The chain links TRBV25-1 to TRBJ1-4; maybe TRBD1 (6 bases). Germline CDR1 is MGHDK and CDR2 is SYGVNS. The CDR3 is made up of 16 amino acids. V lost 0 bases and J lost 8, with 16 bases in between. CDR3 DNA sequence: TGTGCCAGCAGTGAATATGCAGGGGCAGGGAACGAAAAACTGTTTTTT. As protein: CASSEYAGAGNEKLFF. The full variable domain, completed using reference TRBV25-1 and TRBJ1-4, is EADIYQTPRYLVIGTGKKITLECSQTMGHDKMYWYQQDPGMELHLIHYSYGVNSTEKGDLSSESTVSRIRTEHFPLTLESARPSHTSQYLCASSEYAGAGNEKLFFGSGTQLSVL.

The CDR3 sequence is CASSYVGGAFF. The CDR3 nucleotides read TGTGCCAGCAGTTACGTGGGTGGTGCTTTCTTT. The chain combines TRBV6-2 or TRBV6-3 with TRBJ1-1; no clear D. CDR3 size: 11 residues. Germline CDR1 reads MNHEY; CDR2 reads SVGEGT. Between the trimmed V and J ends, which lost 2 bases and 11 bases, there was a span of 9 bases.

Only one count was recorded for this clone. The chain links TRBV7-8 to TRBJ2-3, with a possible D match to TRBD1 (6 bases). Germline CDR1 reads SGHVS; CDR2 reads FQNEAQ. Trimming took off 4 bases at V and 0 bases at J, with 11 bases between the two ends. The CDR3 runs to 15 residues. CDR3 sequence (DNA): TGTGCCAGCAGCTCCACAGGGATAAGCACAGATACGCAGTATTTT. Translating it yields CASSSTGISTDTQYF.

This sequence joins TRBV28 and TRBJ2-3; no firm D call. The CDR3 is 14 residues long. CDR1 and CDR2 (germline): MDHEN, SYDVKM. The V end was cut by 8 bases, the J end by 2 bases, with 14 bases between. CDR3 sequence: CASRKSGNTDTQYF. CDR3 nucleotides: TGTGCCAGCCGTAAAAGTGGGAACACAGATACGCAGTATTTT.

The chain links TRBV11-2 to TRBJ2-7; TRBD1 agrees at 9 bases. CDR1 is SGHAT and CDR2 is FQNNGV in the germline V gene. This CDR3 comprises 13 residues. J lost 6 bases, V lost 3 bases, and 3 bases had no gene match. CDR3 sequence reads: CASSLGQGIEQYF. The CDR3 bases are TGTGCCAGCAGCTTGGGACAGGGAATCGAGCAGTACTTC.

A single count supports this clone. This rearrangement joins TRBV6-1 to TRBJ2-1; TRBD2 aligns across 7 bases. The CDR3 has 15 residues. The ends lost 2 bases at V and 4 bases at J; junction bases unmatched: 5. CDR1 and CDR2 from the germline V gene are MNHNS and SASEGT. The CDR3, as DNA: TGTGCCAGCAGTGAATGGGGGGGTCAGTACAATGAGCAGTTCTTC. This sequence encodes CASSEWGGQYNEQFF.

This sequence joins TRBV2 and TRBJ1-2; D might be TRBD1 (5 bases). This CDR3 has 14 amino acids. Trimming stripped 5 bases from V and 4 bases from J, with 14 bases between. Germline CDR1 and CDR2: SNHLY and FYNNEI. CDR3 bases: TGTGCCAGCAGTAGGGACCCCGGTGCCTATGGCTACACCTTC. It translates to CASSRDPGAYGYTF.

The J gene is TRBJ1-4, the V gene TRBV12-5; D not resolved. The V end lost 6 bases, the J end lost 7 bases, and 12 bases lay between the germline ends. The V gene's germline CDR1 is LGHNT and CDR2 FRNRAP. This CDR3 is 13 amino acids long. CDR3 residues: CASGTRNGEKLFF. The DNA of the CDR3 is TGTGCTAGTGGGACCAGGAACGGTGAAAAACTGTTTTTT.

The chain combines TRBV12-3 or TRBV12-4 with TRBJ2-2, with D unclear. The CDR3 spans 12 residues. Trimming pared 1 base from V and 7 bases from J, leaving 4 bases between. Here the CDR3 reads CASSLEDGELFF. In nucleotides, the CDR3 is TGTGCCAGCAGTTTAGAGGACGGGGAGCTGTTTTTT.

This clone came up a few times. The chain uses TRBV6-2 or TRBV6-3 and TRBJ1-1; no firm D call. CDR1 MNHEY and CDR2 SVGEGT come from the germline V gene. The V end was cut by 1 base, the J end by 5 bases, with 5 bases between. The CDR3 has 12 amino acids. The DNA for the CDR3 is TGTGCCAGCAGTTACTTGGGTACTGAAGCTTTCTTT. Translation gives CASSYLGTEAFF.

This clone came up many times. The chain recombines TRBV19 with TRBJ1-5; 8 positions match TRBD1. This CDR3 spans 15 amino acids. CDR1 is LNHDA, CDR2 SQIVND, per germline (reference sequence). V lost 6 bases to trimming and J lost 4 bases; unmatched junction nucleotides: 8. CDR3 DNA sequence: TGTGCCAGTAGATCGGACAGGGTCCCTAATCAGCCCCAGCATTTT. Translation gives CASRSDRVPNQPQHF.

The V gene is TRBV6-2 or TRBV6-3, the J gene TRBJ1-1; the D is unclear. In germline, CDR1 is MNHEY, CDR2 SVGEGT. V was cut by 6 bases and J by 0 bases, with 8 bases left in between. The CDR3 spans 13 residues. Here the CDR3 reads CASRPMLNTEAFF. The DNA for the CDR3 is TGTGCCAGCAGACCTATGCTGAACACTGAAGCTTTCTTT.

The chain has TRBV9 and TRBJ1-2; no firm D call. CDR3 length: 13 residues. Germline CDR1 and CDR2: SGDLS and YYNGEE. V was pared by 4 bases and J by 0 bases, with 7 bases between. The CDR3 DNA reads TGTGCCAGCAGCCCAGATCCTAACTATGGCTACACCTTC. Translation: CASSPDPNYGYTF.

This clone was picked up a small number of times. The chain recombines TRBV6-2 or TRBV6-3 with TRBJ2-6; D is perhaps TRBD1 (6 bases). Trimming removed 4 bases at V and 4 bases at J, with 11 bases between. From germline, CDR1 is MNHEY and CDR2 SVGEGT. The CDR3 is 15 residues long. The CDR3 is CASSSTGWGANVLTF. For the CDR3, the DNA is TGTGCCAGCAGTTCCACAGGGTGGGGGGCCAACGTCCTGACTTTC.

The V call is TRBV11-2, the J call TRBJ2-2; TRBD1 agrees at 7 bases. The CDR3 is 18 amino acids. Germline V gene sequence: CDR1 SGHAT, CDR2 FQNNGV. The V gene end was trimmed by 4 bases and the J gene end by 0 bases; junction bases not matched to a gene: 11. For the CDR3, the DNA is TGTGCCAGCAGCTCCCGCTGGGGGACAGCCGCGAACACCGGGGAGCTGTTTTTT. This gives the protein CASSSRWGTAANTGELFF.

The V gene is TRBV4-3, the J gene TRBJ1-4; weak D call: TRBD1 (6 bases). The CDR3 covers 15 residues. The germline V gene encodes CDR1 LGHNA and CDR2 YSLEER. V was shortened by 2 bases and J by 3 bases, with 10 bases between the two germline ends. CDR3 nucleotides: TGCGCCAGCAGCCAAACGACAGGTTCTAATGAAAAACTGTTTTTT. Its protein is CASSQTTGSNEKLFF.

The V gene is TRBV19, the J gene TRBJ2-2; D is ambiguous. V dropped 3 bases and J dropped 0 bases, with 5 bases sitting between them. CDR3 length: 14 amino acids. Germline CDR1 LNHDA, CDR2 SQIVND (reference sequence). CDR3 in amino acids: CASSISANTGELFF. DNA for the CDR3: TGTGCCAGTAGTATCTCGGCGAACACCGGGGAGCTGTTTTTT.

As DNA, the CDR3 is TGTGCCAGTACCCTCCGGCCAGGTCAACATCAGCCCCAGCATTTT. Translated, it gives CASTLRPGQHQPQHF. This chain connects TRBV19 to TRBJ1-5; D is uncertain. V lost 7 bases and J 5 bases, leaving 18 bases between the germline ends. This CDR3 has 15 amino acids. Looked up from germline, CDR1 is LNHDA and CDR2 is SQIVND (reference sequence). Complete variable domain (other parts from reference TRBV19 and TRBJ1-5): DGGITQSPKYLFRKEGQNVTLSCEQNLNHDAMYWYRQDPGQGLRLIYYSQIVNDFQKGDIAEGYSVSREKKESFPLTVTSAQKNPTAFYLCASTLRPGQHQPQHFGDGTRLSIL.

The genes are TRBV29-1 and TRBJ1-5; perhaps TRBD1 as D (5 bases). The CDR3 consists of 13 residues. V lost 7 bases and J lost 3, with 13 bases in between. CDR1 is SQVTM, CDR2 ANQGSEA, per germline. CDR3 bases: TGCAGCGCAGCCCAGGGCAACAATCAGCCCCAGCATTTT. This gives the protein CSAAQGNNQPQHF.

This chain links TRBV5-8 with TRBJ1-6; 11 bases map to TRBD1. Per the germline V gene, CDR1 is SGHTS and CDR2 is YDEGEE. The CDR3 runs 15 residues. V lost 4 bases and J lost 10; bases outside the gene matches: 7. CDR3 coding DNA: TGTGCCAGCAGCGAGGGGACAGGGGGGAGCTCACCCCTCCACTTT. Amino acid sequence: CASSEGTGGSSPLHF. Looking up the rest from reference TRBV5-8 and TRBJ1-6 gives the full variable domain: EAGVTQSPTHLIKTRGQQATLRCSPISGHTSVYWYQQALGLGLQFLLWYDEGEERNRGNFPPRFSGRQFPNYSSELNVNALELEDSALYLCASSEGTGGSSPLHFGNGTRLTVT.

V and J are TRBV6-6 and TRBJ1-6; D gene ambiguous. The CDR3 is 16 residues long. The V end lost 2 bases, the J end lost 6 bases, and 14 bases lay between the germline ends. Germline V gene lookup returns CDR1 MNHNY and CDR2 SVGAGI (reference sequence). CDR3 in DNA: TGTGCCAGCAGTTACGGAGCTATGGGTTTTAATTCACCCCTCCACTTT. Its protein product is CASSYGAMGFNSPLHF.